The 5 T cell receptor beta chains below all came from one sample that was sequenced in a study of cytomegalovirus exposure and HLA in healthy donors. PCR employed 60 Vbeta and 13 Jbeta primers. Assay used: immunoSEQ multiplex PCR; TCRdb lists only in-frame clones, some missing. This table holds some 120,000 clones. The sequenced sample consisted of PBMCs. The receptor source for this set is a man aged 25 to 40 in good health and CMV-seronegative.

This rearrangement joins TRBV5-1 to TRBJ2-5, with 7 bases that match TRBD1. The germline V gene has CDR1 SGHRS and CDR2 YFSETQ. The CDR3 runs to 14 residues. Trimming at V came to 0 bases and at J to 5 bases, leaving 4 bases not matched to a gene. CDR3: CASSLEGASETQYF. DNA for the CDR3: TGCGCCAGCAGCTTGGAGGGGGCCTCGGAGACCCAGTACTTC.

V usage is TRBV18 and J usage is TRBJ1-1, with D maybe TRBD1 (5 bases). The CDR3 has 12 residues. The germline V and J ends were trimmed by 6 bases and 7 bases, with 12 bases remaining between them. The germline gives CDR1 KGHSH, CDR2 LQKENI. Here the CDR3 reads CASSPTRGEAFF. The CDR3 DNA reads TGTGCCAGCTCTCCGACAAGGGGTGAAGCTTTCTTT.

The CDR3 loop is CASTKGLADYEQYF. The CDR3 nucleotides are TGTGCCAGCACCAAGGGACTAGCGGATTACGAGCAGTACTTC. The chain is built from TRBV7-2 and TRBJ2-7, with TRBD2 matching 11 bases. The V and J ends lost 7 bases and 4 bases, in that order; junction bases with no gene match: 6. This CDR3 spans 14 amino acids. In germline, CDR1 is SGHTA, CDR2 FQGNSA.

The V call is TRBV19, the J call TRBJ1-2, with a possible D match to TRBD1 (6 bases). V was trimmed by 6 bases and J by 4 bases, leaving 15 bases between them. The CDR3 runs 14 residues. CDR1 is LNHDA, CDR2 SQIVND, per germline (reference sequence). The CDR3 loop is CASSPQGGIYGYTF. The DNA of the CDR3 is TGTGCCAGTAGCCCTCAAGGGGGAATCTATGGCTACACCTTC.

This sequence joins TRBV6-6 and TRBJ2-7; 8 nucleotides match TRBD2. Looked up from germline, CDR1 is MNHNY and CDR2 is SVGAGI (reference sequence). This CDR3 spans 14 amino acids. V shed 5 bases, J shed 6 bases, and the junction held 9 bases outside the gene matches. The CDR3 sequence is CASSRISGSIEQYF. The DNA for the CDR3 is TGTGCCAGCAGTCGAATAAGCGGGAGCATCGAGCAGTACTTC.